This T cell receptor beta chain was sequenced for a study of T cell repertoires in cytomegalovirus infection. Study summary: Evidence of both CMV infection and a matching HLA type came from public TCR beta signatures.

Study-wide results and caveats: Accumulated public TCR beta family frequency recognized individuals carrying CMV together with the relevant HLA. Clonotypes of TCR beta that were HLA-C-restricted and CMV-specific dominated the ex vivo response.

Each CDR3 protein gets one entry after TCRdb re-called the reads with MiXCR. The data hold about 490,000 distinct CDR3 sequences, with approximately 16% observed a single time. This clonotype was seen repeatedly, ten times or more. Its antigen is not identified. The CDR3 is made up of 15 amino acids. Germline CDR1 MNHEY, CDR2 SMNVEV (reference sequence). The V gene lost 0 bases and the J gene lost 8 bases, with 16 bases spanning the gap. The clonotype comes from a human donor in good health (CMV status not recorded). Some clones in this sample may be carry-over from other donors' samples. This sequence joins TRBV27 and TRBJ1-2; D possibly corresponds to TRBD1 (5 bases). Material: CD8+ T cells from PBMCs. CDR3 in amino acids: CASSLSGGSPGGYTF. CDR3 bases: TGTGCCAGCAGTTTATCGGGGGGGTCTCCGGGCGGCTACACCTTC.